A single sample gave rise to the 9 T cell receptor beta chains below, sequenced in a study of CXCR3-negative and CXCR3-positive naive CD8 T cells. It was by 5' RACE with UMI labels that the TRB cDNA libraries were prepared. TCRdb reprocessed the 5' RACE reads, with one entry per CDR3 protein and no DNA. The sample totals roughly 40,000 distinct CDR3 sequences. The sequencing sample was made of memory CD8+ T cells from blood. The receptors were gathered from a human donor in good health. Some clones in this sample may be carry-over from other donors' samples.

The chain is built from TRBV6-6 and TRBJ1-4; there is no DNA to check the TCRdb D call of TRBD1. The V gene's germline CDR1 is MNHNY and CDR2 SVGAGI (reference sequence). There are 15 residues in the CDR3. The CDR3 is CASTNIGTGNEKLFF.

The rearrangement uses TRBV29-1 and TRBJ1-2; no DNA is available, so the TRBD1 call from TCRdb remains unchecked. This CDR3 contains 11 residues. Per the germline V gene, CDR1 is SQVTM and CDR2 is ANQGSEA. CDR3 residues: CSDRDVYGYTF.

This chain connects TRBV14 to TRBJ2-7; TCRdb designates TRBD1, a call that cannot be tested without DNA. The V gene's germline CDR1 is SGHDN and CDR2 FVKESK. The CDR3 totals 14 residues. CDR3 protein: CASSPGQGVYEQYF.

The CDR3 loop reads CSASGPVSYEQYF. The rearrangement uses TRBV29-1 and TRBJ2-7; checking the TCRdb D call of TRBD2 is not possible without DNA. Germline-derived CDR1 and CDR2 are SQVTM and ANQGSEA. This CDR3 comprises 13 residues.

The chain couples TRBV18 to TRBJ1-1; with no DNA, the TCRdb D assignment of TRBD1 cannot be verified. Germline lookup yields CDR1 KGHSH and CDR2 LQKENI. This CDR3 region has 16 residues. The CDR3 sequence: CASSPPPSGTLIEAFF.

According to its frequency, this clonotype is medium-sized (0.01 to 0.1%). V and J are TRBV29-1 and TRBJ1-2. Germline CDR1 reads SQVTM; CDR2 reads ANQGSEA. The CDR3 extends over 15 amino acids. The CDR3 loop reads CSVEVAGRGGYGYTF. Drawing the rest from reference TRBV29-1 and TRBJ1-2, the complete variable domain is SAVISQKPSRDICQRGTSLTIQCQVDSQVTMMFWYRQQPGQSLTLIATANQGSEATYESGFVIDKFPISRPNLTFSTLTVSNMSPEDSSIYLCSVEVAGRGGYGYTFGSGTRLTVV.

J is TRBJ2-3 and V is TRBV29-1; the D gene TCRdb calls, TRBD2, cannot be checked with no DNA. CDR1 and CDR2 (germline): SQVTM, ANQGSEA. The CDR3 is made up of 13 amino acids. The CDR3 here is CSVGLPNTDTQYF.

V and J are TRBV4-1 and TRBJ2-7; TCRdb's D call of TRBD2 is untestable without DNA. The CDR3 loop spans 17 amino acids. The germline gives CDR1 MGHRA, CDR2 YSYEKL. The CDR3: CASSQVLAGGFWDEQYF.

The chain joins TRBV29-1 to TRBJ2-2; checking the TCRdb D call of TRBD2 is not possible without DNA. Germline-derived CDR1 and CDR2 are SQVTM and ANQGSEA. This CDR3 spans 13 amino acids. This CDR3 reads CSVEDLEARELFF.